This T cell receptor (beta chain) was identified in a study of CD8 T cells in Susac syndrome. Study at large: When blood was collected, patients with Susac syndrome were therapy-naive, were taking corticosteroids, or were receiving intravenous immunoglobulin alone.

Random-hexamer reverse transcription was applied to about 0.45 to 1 ug RNA. From the immunoSEQ multiplex PCR reads, TCRdb called clonotypes with MiXCR, one entry per CDR3 protein. The sample holds 100,000 to 150,000 distinct CDR3 sequences, nearly 96% seen once. Germline V gives CDR1 LNHNV, CDR2 YYDKDF (reference sequence). The CDR3 spans 15 residues. Trimming at V came to 3 bases and at J to 2 bases, leaving 7 bases not matched to a gene. The sequence was obtained from a human donor with Susac syndrome. The rearrangement uses TRBV15 and TRBJ2-7; 7 bases line up with TRBD2. Sequencing was carried out using CD4+ T cells from PBMCs. Here the CDR3 DNA reads TGTGCCACCAGCAGGAGGACTAGAGCGGCCTACGAGCAGTACTTC. Its protein is CATSRRTRAAYEQYF.